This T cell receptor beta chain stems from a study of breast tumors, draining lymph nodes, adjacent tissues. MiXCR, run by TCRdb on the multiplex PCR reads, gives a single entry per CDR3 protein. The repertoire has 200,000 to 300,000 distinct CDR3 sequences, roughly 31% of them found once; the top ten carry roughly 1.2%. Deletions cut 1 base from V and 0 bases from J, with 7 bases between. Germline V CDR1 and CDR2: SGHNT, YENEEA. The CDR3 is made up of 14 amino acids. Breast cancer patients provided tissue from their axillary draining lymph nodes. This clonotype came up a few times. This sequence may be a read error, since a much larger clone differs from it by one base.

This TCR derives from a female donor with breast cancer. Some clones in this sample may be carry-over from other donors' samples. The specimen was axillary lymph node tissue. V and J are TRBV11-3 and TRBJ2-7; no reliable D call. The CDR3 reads CASSLVRCSYEQYF. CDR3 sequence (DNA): TGTGCCAGCAGCTTAGTCAGGTGCTCCTACGAGCAGTACTTC.